This T cell receptor beta chain is from a study of CD8+ T cells in alopecia areata. Study-level information: Tofacitinib ran 6 to 18 months, followed by 6 months off drug. Findings and caveats of the study: It was lesional scalp, especially alopecia totalis/universalis, that showed higher clonality than normal scalp. Links between baseline CD8+ expansion and response need larger treated cohorts. Among the cells sequenced in scalp samples are also the resident alphabeta T cells of normal skin.

Described treatment: oral pan-JAK inhibitor, 5-10 mg twice daily. Details on this clone: Its target is not known.

It was cDNA, reverse transcribed from extracted RNA, that served as the sequencing template. Only in-frame clones appear in the TCRdb table, and some are missing; sequencing was by immunoSEQ multiplex PCR. Among some 150,000 clones listed, roughly four fifths were seen once. This TCR came from a human donor with alopecia areata. The specimen was CD8+ T cells sorted from blood, collected at week 4, from a patient treated with tofacitinib.

The CDR3 bases are TGTGCCAGCAGCTTGGACACAGGCGCTTACATACGATACGGCTACACCTTC. It translates to CASSLDTGAYIRYGYTF. The chain employs TRBV5-6 and TRBJ1-2; TRBD1 is a possible D gene (5 bases). CDR3 size: 17 residues. Germline V lookup: CDR1 SGHDT, CDR2 YYEEEE. V shed 0 bases and J shed 8 bases, with 23 bases lying between them. Full variable domain (rest looked up from reference TRBV5-6 and TRBJ1-2): DAGVTQSPTHLIKTRGQQVTLRCSPKSGHDTVSWYQQALGQGPQFIFQYYEEEERQRGNFPDRFSGHQFPNYSSELNVNALLLGDSALYLCASSLDTGAYIRYGYTFGSGTRLTVV.